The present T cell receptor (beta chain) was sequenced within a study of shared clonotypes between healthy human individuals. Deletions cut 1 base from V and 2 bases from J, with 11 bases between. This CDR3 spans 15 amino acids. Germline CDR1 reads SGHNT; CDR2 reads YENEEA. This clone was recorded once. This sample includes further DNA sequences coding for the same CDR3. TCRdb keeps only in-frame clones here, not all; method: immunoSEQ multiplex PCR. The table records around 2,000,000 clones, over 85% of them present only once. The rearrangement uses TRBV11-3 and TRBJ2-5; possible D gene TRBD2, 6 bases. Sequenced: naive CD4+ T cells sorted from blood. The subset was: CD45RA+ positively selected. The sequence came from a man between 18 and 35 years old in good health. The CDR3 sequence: CASSLGTGVQETQYF. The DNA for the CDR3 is TGTGCCAGCAGCTTAGGCACGGGGGTACAAGAGACCCAGTACTTC.